This T cell receptor (beta chain) originates from a study of graft-versus-host responses after intestinal transplantation. The germline V and J ends were trimmed by 3 bases and 3 bases, with 22 bases remaining between them. In germline, CDR1 is SGDLS, CDR2 YYNGEE. The CDR3 has 17 amino acids. Sequencing was performed with immunoSEQ multiplex PCR; in TCRdb, only in-frame clones are kept and a portion is missing. The profile shows some 22,000 clones, more than 90% of them singletons. This chain uses TRBV9 with TRBJ2-7, with a weak D call TRBD2 (5 bases). Material: PBMCs, obtained just under 40 days after intestinal transplant. The receptor was derived from a human patient who received an intestinal transplant, so some T cells may come from the graft donor. CDR3 sequence: CASSANPELGRDYEQYF. The CDR3 DNA sequence: TGTGCCAGCAGCGCCAATCCAGAACTAGGAAGGGACTACGAGCAGTACTTC.